These 7 T cell receptor beta chains were all obtained from the same sample, sequenced in a study of immune heterogeneity within non-small cell lung tumors. Using 32 V and 13 J primers, multiplex PCR amplified TCR beta CDR3. TCRdb fed the multiplex PCR reads into MiXCR, producing one record per CDR3 protein. The sample lists a few thousand distinct CDR3 sequences; about 26% were seen once. Template material for each sample was roughly 600 ng of bulk tumor genomic DNA. Doctors removed several biopsies from each primary tumor during surgery, keeping them far apart. Patients had untreated, newly diagnosed non-small cell lung cancer and underwent curative surgery. Sequencing was performed on lung tumor tissue. These receptor sequences come from a woman aged 60-75 years with non-small cell lung cancer.

As for this clonotype: A much bigger clone sits one base away, suggesting this may be a read error. V usage is TRBV12-3 or TRBV12-4 and J usage is TRBJ2-7; a possible D gene is TRBD1 (5 bases). V lost 3 bases, J lost 6 bases, and 9 bases lay in between. The CDR3 is made up of 12 amino acids. The CDR3 spells CASSLTVGEQYF. CDR3 bases: TGTGCCAGCAGTTTGACAGTGGGCGAGCAGTACTTC.

In its sample, this clonotype is large. This chain joins TRBV12-3 or TRBV12-4 and TRBJ1-5, with 8 bases identical to TRBD1. Trimming at V came to 4 bases and at J to 0 bases, leaving 2 bases not matched to a gene. The CDR3 contains 15 residues. In DNA, the CDR3 is TGTGCCAGCAGTTCCGGGACAGGTAGCAATCAGCCCCAGCATTTT. Translation: CASSSGTGSNQPQHF.

Comment on this clonotype: A read error is possible here, since a much larger clone lies one base away. The chain has TRBV29-1 and TRBJ2-7, with 12 bases aligning to TRBD1. Trimming took 6 bases from V and 5 from J; bases not matched to a gene: 5. Germline V gene lookup returns CDR1 SQVTM and CDR2 ANQGSEA. The CDR3 loop spans 13 amino acids. The CDR3 loop is CSVPGQGAHEQYF. In nucleotides, the CDR3 is TGCAGCGTCCCGGGACAGGGGGCCCACGAGCAGTACTTC.

Remarks on this clonotype: Since a much larger clone is just one base distant, this may be a read error. V and J are TRBV28 and TRBJ1-5; a possible D gene is TRBD1 (5 bases). V was trimmed by 3 bases and J by 16 bases, leaving 19 bases between them. Germline assignment: CDR1 MDHEN and CDR2 SYDVKM. This CDR3 has 13 amino acids. The CDR3 loop reads CASSFEGAPGHHF. DNA of the CDR3: TGTGCCAGCAGTTTCGAAGGGGCCCCGGGCCACCATTTT. Variable domain in full (rest from reference TRBV28 and TRBJ1-5): DVKVTQSSRYLVKRTGEKVFLECVQDMDHENMFWYRQDPGLGLRLIYFSYDVKMKEKGDIPEGYSVSREKKERFSLILESASTNQTSMYLCASSFEGAPGHHFGDGTRLSIL.

The J gene is TRBJ1-5, the V gene TRBV2, with a weak D call TRBD1 (6 bases). Germline values: CDR1 SNHLY, CDR2 FYNNEI. CDR3 size: 15 residues. V shed 5 bases and J shed 4 bases, with 15 bases lying between them. Here the CDR3 reads CASSRDTSWNQPQHF. The DNA of the CDR3 is TGTGCCAGCAGTCGGGACACCTCTTGGAATCAGCCCCAGCATTTT.

In this sample, this clonotype is large. The J gene is TRBJ2-7, the V gene TRBV12-3 or TRBV12-4, with D perhaps assigned TRBD1 or TRBD2 (7 bases each). There are 15 residues in the CDR3. Trimming left V 7 bases short and J 0 bases short, with 16 bases between. In DNA form, the CDR3 reads TGTGCCAGCAATTACGGGGGGACAGACTCCTACGAGCAGTACTTC. It translates to CASNYGGTDSYEQYF.

Concerning this clonotype itself: At one of its ends the junction is not consistent with the germline gene, which may arise from a read error. This chain uses TRBV5-1 with TRBJ2-5, with 9 bases that match TRBD1. This CDR3 has 17 amino acids. The germline V gene has CDR1 SGHRS and CDR2 YFSETQ. The CDR3 sequence is CASSRDRVNVRREPQYF. For the CDR3, the DNA is TGCGCCAGCAGCCGGGACAGGGTCAATGTCCGCCGAGAGCCCCAGTACTTC.